This T cell receptor (beta chain) was sequenced in a study of blood T cell repertoires in COVID-19. Whole-study context: Acute and convalescent COVID-19 specimens originated in the United States, Italy and Spain. T cells, B-cell-depleted T cells, or PBMCs provided the cDNA or gDNA that served as material.

During active infection, Seattle patients enrolled and were then monitored through disease. Germline CDR1 is SGHAT and CDR2 is FQNNGV. Trimming took 0 bases from V and 7 from J, leaving 12 bases between them. The CDR3 loop spans 14 amino acids. As processed by the authors: By means of reference gene primer amplification, nucleated cell counts were estimated. Sequencing used immunoSEQ multiplex PCR; TCRdb keeps in-frame clones, though not all of them. V, J and clone size derive from that table, while D and trimming were established from the DNA sequence. This sample has 170,000 or so clones, with roughly 88% found just once.

The sample consisted of peripheral blood. The TCR comes from a woman aged 40 to 49 with COVID-19, enrolled during active disease. J is TRBJ1-2 and V is TRBV11-2; D remains unclear. The CDR3 here is CASSLDSSTRGYTF. CDR3 DNA sequence: TGTGCCAGCAGCTTAGATAGCTCCACACGTGGCTACACCTTC.